This TCR beta chain stems from a study of immune evolution from preneoplasia to lung adenocarcinoma. Study as a whole: HLA loss of heterozygosity: around 6.5% AIS, less than 18% MIA, about 30% ADC, none AAH. Study-wide points: From normal lung to invasive adenocarcinoma, top clone frequencies appeared to decrease.

This clone was seen only a few times. Its antigen is as yet unknown. The assay was immunoSEQ multiplex PCR, and TCRdb's table has in-frame clones only and misses some. The table records around 3,700 clones, roughly 87% of them present only once. The CDR3 sequence is 13 residues long. V lost 6 bases and J lost 4; bases outside the gene matches: 5. Germline V lookup: CDR1 SQVTM, CDR2 ANQGSEA. The source material was FFPE invasive lung adenocarcinoma tissue. This receptor was obtained from a person aged 70 to 85 with invasive lung adenocarcinoma. V and J are TRBV29-1 and TRBJ2-3; 9 bases are a match to TRBD2. This CDR3 is CSVGGGAADTQYF. CDR3 coding DNA: TGCAGCGTGGGCGGGGGGGCTGCAGATACGCAGTATTTT.